The 16 T cell receptor beta chains below come from one sample, sequenced in a study of tumor T cells in aggressive B-cell lymphoma. Assay used: immunoSEQ multiplex PCR; TCRdb lists only in-frame clones, some missing. The sample records 2,000 to 2,500 clones, more than 75% being singletons. The sample was tumor tissue. These receptors came from an adult with diffuse large B cell lymphoma.

This chain joins TRBV11-3 and TRBJ1-1, with 9 positions matching TRBD1. The CDR3 covers 15 residues. V lost 5 bases to trimming and J lost 3 bases; unmatched junction nucleotides: 7. CDR1 and CDR2 from the germline V gene are SGHNT and YENEEA. The CDR3 sequence is CASSRRQGEDTEAFF. CDR3 DNA: TGTGCCAGCAGCCGACGACAGGGGGAGGACACTGAAGCTTTCTTT.

The chain recombines TRBV2 with TRBJ2-7, with 12 bases identical to TRBD2. Trimming cost V 7 bases and J 5 bases; bases outside gene matches: 6. Germline assignment: CDR1 SNHLY and CDR2 FYNNEI. This CDR3 has 14 residues. CDR3 sequence (DNA): TGTGCCAGCAACCGACTAGCGGGAGTCCACGAGCAGTACTTC. This translates into CASNRLAGVHEQYF.

CDR3 sequence (DNA): TGTGCCAGCAGCCATCAGGTTAGGGGTGATGAGCAGTTCTTC. As protein: CASSHQVRGDEQFF. The gene calls are TRBV6-1 and TRBJ2-1, with a tentative D call TRBD1 (5 bases). Trimming took off 6 bases at V and 8 bases at J, with 17 bases between the two ends. Per the germline V gene, CDR1 is MNHNS and CDR2 is SASEGT. This CDR3 is 14 amino acids long.

The V and J genes are TRBV19 and TRBJ1-1; D may be TRBD1 (6 bases). The CDR3 is made up of 12 amino acids. Trimming removed 7 bases at V and 3 bases at J, with 9 bases between. The V gene's germline CDR1 is LNHDA and CDR2 SQIVND (reference sequence). CDR3 bases: TGTGCCAGTACTACAGGGTACACTGAAGCTTTCTTT. Protein: CASTTGYTEAFF.

The CDR3 is CASSQDADTAHSNQPQHF. The CDR3 nucleotides read TGTGCCAGCAGCCAAGATGCTGACACAGCCCATAGCAATCAGCCCCAGCATTTT. V gene TRBV14 combines with J gene TRBJ1-5; D not certain. V was trimmed by 0 bases and J by 0 bases, leaving 15 bases between them. Germline V lookup: CDR1 SGHDN, CDR2 FVKESK. This CDR3 spans 18 amino acids.

The genes are TRBV11-3 and TRBJ2-1; 9 bases align to TRBD1. The CDR3 spans 13 residues. The ends lost 9 bases at V and 5 bases at J; junction bases unmatched: 5. The germline V gene encodes CDR1 SGHNT and CDR2 YENEEA. The DNA for the CDR3 is TGTGCCAGTAAAAGGACAGGGGACAATGAGCAGTTCTTC. This encodes CASKRTGDNEQFF.

The chain uses TRBV10-2 and TRBJ2-2; D is possibly TRBD1 (6 bases). CDR1 and CDR2 (germline): WSHSY, SAAADI. Trimming cost V 6 bases and J 4 bases, with 15 bases left between them. This CDR3 spans 15 amino acids. As DNA, the CDR3 is TGCGCCAGCAGACACGGGACATTCCCCACCGGGGAGCTGTTTTTT. Its translation: CASRHGTFPTGELFF.

The chain couples TRBV10-3 to TRBJ1-1; 8 bases are shared with TRBD1. In germline, CDR1 is ENHRY, CDR2 SYGVKD. V trimming: 4 bases; J trimming: 0 bases; junction bases outside the gene matches: 4. The CDR3 is 15 amino acids. The CDR3 DNA reads as TGTGCCATCAGTGGCCGGACAGGGTTGAACACTGAAGCTTTCTTT. It is translated as CAISGRTGLNTEAFF.

The V call is TRBV9, the J call TRBJ1-2; 8 bases are shared with TRBD1. This CDR3 is 14 amino acids long. From germline, CDR1 is SGDLS and CDR2 YYNGEE. V lost 5 bases and J lost 7; bases outside the gene matches: 10. CDR3 bases: TGTGCCAGCAGTAAGCAGACAGGGGAGAGTGGCTACACCTTC. Amino acids: CASSKQTGESGYTF.

This chain joins TRBV29-1 and TRBJ2-6, with TRBD1 matching 8 bases. Trimming cost V 1 base and J 1 base; bases outside gene matches: 12. CDR3 size: 19 residues. Germline CDR1 and CDR2: SQVTM and ANQGSEA. CDR3 sequence: CSVEGAGTGPTSGANVLTF. Here the CDR3 DNA reads TGCAGCGTTGAAGGGGCCGGGACAGGCCCTACTTCTGGGGCCAACGTCCTGACTTTC.

The V gene is TRBV7-8, the J gene TRBJ1-1; D unresolved. The V gene lost 2 bases and the J gene lost 11 bases, with 21 bases spanning the gap. The CDR3 sequence is 15 residues long. The V gene's germline CDR1 is SGHVS and CDR2 FQNEAQ. The CDR3 DNA reads as TGTGCCAGCAGCTTAAATAGCGCGGGTAAAGGGTTCGCTTTCTTT. Translation gives CASSLNSAGKGFAFF.

This clone was seen once. V gene TRBV7-8 combines with J gene TRBJ2-1; 11 bases align to TRBD2. The CDR3 sequence is 15 residues long. Losses at the gene ends were 5 bases for V and 9 bases for J; bases not matched to a gene: 9. Germline V gene data show CDR1 as SGHVS and CDR2 as FQNEAQ. CDR3 amino acids: CASSELAGVQGEQFF. For the CDR3, the DNA is TGTGCCAGCAGCGAACTAGCGGGAGTACAGGGTGAGCAGTTCTTC.

The genes are TRBV5-5 and TRBJ2-2; D may be TRBD1 (6 bases). Trimming removed 4 bases at V and 0 bases at J, with 13 bases between. In germline, CDR1 is SGHKS, CDR2 YYEKEE (reference sequence). The CDR3 has 16 residues. In nucleotides, the CDR3 is TGTGCCAGCAGCAGCCCCACAGGGCCGAACACCGGGGAGCTGTTTTTT. Translated, it gives CASSSPTGPNTGELFF. The full variable domain, with the rest looked up from reference TRBV5-5 and TRBJ2-2, is DAGVTQSPTHLIKTRGQQVTLRCSPISGHKSVSWYQQVLGQGPQFIFQYYEKEERGRGNFPDRFSARQFPNYSSELNVNALLLGDSALYLCASSSPTGPNTGELFFGEGSRLTVL.

The chain employs TRBV30 and TRBJ2-7; D not resolved. Between the trimmed V and J ends, which lost 3 bases and 2 bases, there was a span of 17 bases. The CDR3 extends over 15 amino acids. Germline assignment: CDR1 GTSNPN and CDR2 SVGIG (reference sequence). Here the CDR3 reads CAWSPLWRGTYEQYV. Written as DNA, the CDR3 is TGTGCCTGGAGCCCCCTGTGGCGCGGCACCTACGAGCAGTACGTC.

This clone is classed as hyperexpanded. J is TRBJ2-3 and V is TRBV7-9; D gene unclear. Germline CDR1 reads SEHNR; CDR2 reads FQNEAQ (reference sequence). V lost 2 bases to trimming and J lost 4 bases, with 10 bases between them. The CDR3 spans 14 residues. CDR3 DNA: TGTGCCAGCAGCTTATACGCAGGATCAGATACGCAGTATTTT. This sequence encodes CASSLYAGSDTQYF. Variable domain in full (rest from reference TRBV7-9 and TRBJ2-3): DTGVSQNPRHKITKRGQNVTFRCDPISEHNRLYWYRQTLGQGPEFLTYFQNEAQLEKSRLLSDRFSAERPKGSFSTLEIQRTEQGDSAMYLCASSLYAGSDTQYFGPGTRLTVL.

The chain couples TRBV9 to TRBJ2-2; 8 bases fit TRBD2. The CDR3 sequence is 14 residues long. From germline, CDR1 is SGDLS and CDR2 YYNGEE. V shed 0 bases, J shed 8 bases, and the junction held 3 bases outside the gene matches. CDR3 loop: CASSVATSVGELFF. The CDR3 DNA follows: TGTGCCAGCAGCGTAGCGACTAGCGTGGGGGAGCTGTTTTTT.